One sample yielded the 22 T cell receptor beta chains listed below, sequenced in a study of T cells after yellow fever vaccination. Via MiXCR, TCRdb re-called the 5' RACE reads, giving one row per CDR3 protein. This sample yields some 340,000 distinct CDR3 sequences, of which around 10% are seen a single time; around 3.2% belongs to the top ten. This specimen consisted of CD4+ T cells sorted from PBMCs, obtained 45 days after the yellow fever booster vaccination. The receptors derive from a young man who received the YFV17D yellow fever vaccine.

This clonotype appeared many times. The V gene is TRBV7-7, the J gene TRBJ2-3; 9 bases fit TRBD2. CDR3 length: 15 amino acids. CDR1 and CDR2 (germline): SSHAT, FNYEAQ (reference sequence). V shed 4 bases, J shed 8 bases, and the junction held 10 bases outside the gene matches. The CDR3 region has the DNA TGTGCCAGCAGCTCGACTAGCGGAGCCGCGAGTACGCAGTATTTT. It yields the protein CASSSTSGAASTQYF. Full variable domain (outside the CDR3, taken from reference TRBV7-7 and TRBJ2-3): GAGVSQSPRYKVTKRGQDVTLRCDPISSHATLYWYQQALGQGPEFLTYFNYEAQPDKSGLPSDRFSAERPEGSISTLTIQRTEQRDSAMYRCASSSTSGAASTQYFGPGTRLTVL.

This clonotype has only a few counts. The rearrangement joins TRBV7-9 to TRBJ2-7; 9 bases map to TRBD1. V shed 5 bases, J shed 2 bases, and the junction held 10 bases outside the gene matches. CDR1 and CDR2 (germline): SEHNR, FQNEAQ (reference sequence). The CDR3 spans 16 residues. The chain's CDR3 is CASSGTGGGLPYEQYF. The CDR3 region has the DNA TGTGCCAGCAGCGGAACAGGGGGCGGCCTTCCCTACGAGCAGTACTTC.

This clonotype appeared many times. The rearrangement links TRBV7-3 to TRBJ2-3, with TRBD2 matching over 12 bases. V shed 5 bases, J shed 7 bases, and the junction held 10 bases outside the gene matches. The CDR3 has 16 amino acids. CDR1 is SGHTA and CDR2 is FQGTGA in the germline V gene. This CDR3 reads CASSAQATSGGNTQYF. Here the CDR3 DNA reads TGTGCCAGCAGCGCCCAAGCGACTAGCGGGGGTAATACGCAGTATTTT.

The chain has TRBV5-4 and TRBJ2-3; no clear D. V shed 4 bases and J shed 4 bases, with 10 bases lying between them. Germline values: CDR1 SGHNT, CDR2 YYREEE (reference sequence). CDR3 length equals 13 residues. CDR3 coding DNA: TGTGCCAGCAGCAGCCTTGTCGCAGATACGCAGTATTTT. It specifies CASSSLVADTQYF.

The chain has TRBV12-3 or TRBV12-4 and TRBJ1-4; D is uncertain. There are 13 residues in the CDR3. Trimming pared 10 bases from V and 7 bases from J, leaving 16 bases between. Here the CDR3 reads CATSVGVGEKLFF. CDR3 nucleotides: TGTGCCACCTCAGTTGGCGTGGGTGAAAAACTGTTTTTT.

This clonotype was seen a few times. This chain connects TRBV19 to TRBJ1-5, with 7 nucleotides matching TRBD1. The V gene's germline CDR1 is LNHDA and CDR2 SQIVND (reference sequence). The CDR3 covers 17 residues. Trimming removed 6 bases from V and 2 bases from J; junction bases left unmatched: 13. This chain's CDR3 is CASSPELGGAGNQPQHF. CDR3 in DNA: TGTGCCAGTAGCCCCGAGCTAGGGGGCGCGGGCAATCAGCCCCAGCATTTT.

CDR3 sequence reads: CASSFQTGPYNEQFF. CDR3 sequence (DNA): TGTGCCAGCAGCTTTCAGACAGGGCCCTACAATGAGCAGTTCTTC. The rearrangement links TRBV11-3 to TRBJ2-1; 7 bases fit TRBD1. The CDR3 runs to 15 residues. The V gene's germline CDR1 is SGHNT and CDR2 YENEEA. V shed 3 bases and J 2 bases; nucleotides not matched to a gene: 4.

This clonotype was observed a few times. The rearrangement links TRBV6-1 to TRBJ2-3; D might be TRBD2 (7 bases). The CDR3 sequence is 16 residues long. CDR1 and CDR2 (germline): MNHNS, SASEGT. V shed 6 bases and J shed 4 bases, with 20 bases lying between them. CDR3 sequence reads: CASRTAGASIADTQYF. The CDR3 region has the DNA TGTGCCAGCAGGACCGCGGGGGCGAGCATCGCAGATACGCAGTATTTT.

The V gene is TRBV4-1, the J gene TRBJ2-5, with D perhaps TRBD1 (5 bases). Germline V lookup: CDR1 MGHRA, CDR2 YSYEKL. The CDR3 is 15 residues long. Trimming cost V 4 bases and J 1 base, with 13 bases left between them. The CDR3: CASSRLAGAQETQYF. CDR3 nucleotide sequence: TGCGCCAGCAGCCGCTTAGCTGGGGCCCAAGAGACCCAGTACTTC.

The chain joins TRBV7-6 to TRBJ2-5; TRBD2 matches 7 bases. The V and J ends lost 7 bases and 5 bases, in that order; junction bases with no gene match: 13. The CDR3 contains 15 residues. Germline V gene data show CDR1 as SGHVS and CDR2 as FNYEAQ. The CDR3 region has the DNA TGTGCCAGCACCCTAGCGGCTAGCCGGGGGGAGACCCAGTACTTC. Its protein product is CASTLAASRGETQYF.

This clonotype was detected a few times. At one end, the junction sequence differs from germline, possibly due to a read error. The rearrangement joins TRBV25-1 to TRBJ2-1; TRBD1 aligns across 9 bases. The CDR3 has 20 amino acids. Germline V gene sequence: CDR1 MGHDK, CDR2 SYGVNS. This chain's CDR3 is CANSPNPGQGLGSSYNEQFF. CDR3 bases: TGTGCCAACAGTCCCAACCCGGGACAGGGTTTGGGGAGCTCCTACAATGAGCAGTTCTTC.

This clonotype was counted a few times. V usage is TRBV20-1 and J usage is TRBJ2-4, with 7 bases identical to TRBD2. The CDR3 spans 15 residues. CDR1 DFQATT and CDR2 SNEGSKA come from the germline V gene (reference sequence). V shed 0 bases, J shed 8 bases, and the junction held 10 bases outside the gene matches. The DNA for the CDR3 is TGCAGTGCTAGAGATCAGGGAGGGTCCTTTCACATTCAGTACTTC. This translates into CSARDQGGSFHIQYF.

The CDR3 loop reads CASSLAPTGEVGNTIYF. Here the CDR3 DNA reads TGTGCCAGCAGCTTAGCCCCTACAGGGGAAGTCGGAAACACCATATATTTT. The chain has TRBV7-6 and TRBJ1-3, with 7 positions matching TRBD1. The V segment lost 0 bases and the J segment 4 bases; nucleotides outside the gene matches: 9. This CDR3 region has 17 residues. The germline V gene encodes CDR1 SGHVS and CDR2 FNYEAQ.

This clonotype was recorded at least ten times. V gene TRBV7-7 combines with J gene TRBJ2-5; tentatively, D is TRBD1 (5 bases). The CDR3 runs to 15 residues. Germline V CDR1 and CDR2: SSHAT, FNYEAQ (reference sequence). V lost 3 bases to trimming and J lost 5 bases, with 16 bases between them. The DNA for the CDR3 is TGTGCCAGCAGCTTGAGCAGGGTTGGGTCGGAGACCCAGTACTTC. This encodes CASSLSRVGSETQYF.

This chain joins TRBV5-1 and TRBJ1-5; the D gene is possibly TRBD1 (5 bases). Germline V lookup: CDR1 SGHRS, CDR2 YFSETQ. V was pared by 0 bases and J by 4 bases, with 8 bases between. The CDR3 sequence is 14 residues long. The CDR3 here is CASSLEGANQPQHF. The CDR3 nucleotides are TGCGCCAGCAGCTTGGAAGGGGCTAATCAGCCCCAGCATTTT.

V usage is TRBV27 and J usage is TRBJ2-3, with D perhaps TRBD2 (6 bases). This CDR3 has 15 amino acids. V was cut by 5 bases and J by 4 bases, with 16 bases left in between. Germline CDR1 and CDR2: MNHEY and SMNVEV (reference sequence). As DNA, the CDR3 is TGTGCCAGCAGTGCGGAGGGCTTAGGTCCAGATACGCAGTATTTT. It is translated as CASSAEGLGPDTQYF.

The gene calls are TRBV6-2 or TRBV6-3 and TRBJ2-5; TRBD1 is a possible D gene (5 bases). The CDR3 is 12 amino acids. The ends were cut back, 6 bases at V and 4 bases at J, with 9 bases in the middle. Germline values: CDR1 MNHEY, CDR2 SVGEGT. This chain's CDR3 is CASRTVIETQYF. In DNA, the CDR3 is TGTGCCAGCAGGACAGTAATAGAGACCCAGTACTTC.

The chain has TRBV19 and TRBJ2-2, with 10 bases that match TRBD1. The V and J ends lost 10 bases and 9 bases, in that order; junction bases with no gene match: 14. From germline, CDR1 is LNHDA and CDR2 SQIVND (reference sequence). This CDR3 has 15 residues. CDR3 region: CATRGTGAGPRELFF. The CDR3 DNA follows: TGTGCCACCAGAGGGACAGGGGCCGGGCCGAGGGAGCTGTTTTTT.

V usage is TRBV19 and J usage is TRBJ2-3, with TRBD2 matching 11 bases. With 2 bases clipped from V and 3 bases from J, the junction kept 1 base outside the gene matches. This CDR3 has 15 residues. Germline values: CDR1 LNHDA, CDR2 SQIVND (reference sequence). The CDR3 DNA reads as TGTGCCAGTAGTATACTAGCGGGGGGAACAGATACGCAGTATTTT. Amino acid sequence: CASSILAGGTDTQYF.

The chain employs TRBV7-2 and TRBJ2-1, with 12 bases fitting TRBD2. V was clipped by 4 bases and J by 11 bases; unmatched bases: 6. The CDR3 runs to 14 residues. The germline CDR1 and CDR2 sequences are SGHTA and FQGNSA. CDR3 region: CASSSRLAGDQQFF. The DNA of the CDR3 is TGTGCCAGCAGCTCTAGACTAGCGGGGGATCAGCAGTTCTTC.

The chain has TRBV7-3 and TRBJ2-1; TRBD2 aligns across 7 bases. CDR1 SGHTA and CDR2 FQGTGA come from the germline V gene. V shed 5 bases, J shed 9 bases, and the junction held 4 bases outside the gene matches. The CDR3 is made up of 12 amino acids. CDR3: CASSQWGGEQFF. For the CDR3, the DNA is TGTGCCAGCAGCCAATGGGGGGGTGAGCAGTTCTTC.

The CDR3 here is CASSVDSLRQYV. CDR3 DNA: TGTGCCAGCAGTGTCGACTCACTCAGGCAGTACGTC. J is TRBJ2-7 and V is TRBV2, with D hard to call. The V gene's germline CDR1 is SNHLY and CDR2 FYNNEI. V lost 4 bases to trimming and J lost 9 bases, with 13 bases between them. The CDR3 spans 12 residues.